The 16 T cell receptor beta chains reported below all come from one sample, sequenced in a study of blood T cells in healthy people across ages. It was with a sample-barcoded 5' primer and a J-beta primer mix that a second PCR of roughly 6 to 12 cycles was run. MiXCR, applied by TCRdb to the 5' RACE reads, yields one record per CDR3 protein. Among hundreds of thousands of distinct CDR3 sequences listed, around 48% were seen once. Material for sequencing was blood. These receptors were collected from a woman aged 55-75 years in good health.

To note about this clonotype: A much more abundant neighbour one base away suggests this may be a read error. V is TRBV3-1 and J is TRBJ2-6, with a tentative D call TRBD1 (6 bases). CDR3 length: 15 residues. Germline V lookup: CDR1 LGHDT, CDR2 YNNKEL (reference sequence). V was trimmed by 6 bases and J by 2 bases, leaving 11 bases between them. CDR3 residues: CASRSDRTGANVLTF. DNA of the CDR3: TGTGCCAGCAGAAGTGACAGGACTGGGGCCAACGTCCTGACTTTC.

This clonotype appeared once. The chain is built from TRBV20-1 and TRBJ2-3; 9 nucleotides line up with TRBD2. Germline V gene sequence: CDR1 DFQATT, CDR2 SNEGSKA (reference sequence). V shed 5 bases and J 1 base; nucleotides not matched to a gene: 4. The CDR3 contains 14 residues. In DNA, the CDR3 is TGCAGTGCTCAAAGCGGGAGGCGCACAGATACGCAGTATTTT. Its translation: CSAQSGRRTDTQYF.

The J gene is TRBJ1-5, the V gene TRBV20-1; 7 bases match TRBD1. Germline assignment: CDR1 DFQATT and CDR2 SNEGSKA (reference sequence). This CDR3 contains 13 residues. The V gene end was trimmed by 5 bases and the J gene end by 2 bases; junction bases not matched to a gene: 3. The CDR3 DNA follows: TGCAGTGCTTCGACAGGGCGCAATCAGCCCCAGCATTTT. It is translated as CSASTGRNQPQHF.

Details on this clonotype: It is unclear where the CDR3 begins or ends on the DNA, so no DNA is shown, and the CDR3 is as TCRdb lists it. The V call is TRBV29-1, the J call TRBJ1-2; the table gives TRBD1 as D, unverified against the DNA. Including both end residues, the CDR3 is 12 amino acids long. Germline CDR1 SQVTM, CDR2 ANQGSEA. CDR3 in amino acids: CSVGGTAYGCTF.

This clonotype was counted a few times. The V gene is TRBV3-1, the J gene TRBJ1-2; D possibly corresponds to TRBD1 (5 bases). With 3 bases removed from V and 5 bases from J, the gap between germline ends came to 10 bases. Germline CDR1 LGHDT, CDR2 YNNKEL (reference sequence). The CDR3 is 13 amino acids. Here the CDR3 reads CASSQGEGYGYTF. The CDR3 DNA reads TGTGCCAGCAGCCAGGGGGAAGGGTATGGCTACACCTTC. The full variable domain, completed using reference TRBV3-1 and TRBJ1-2, is DTAVSQTPKYLVTQMGNDKSIKCEQNLGHDTMYWYKQDSKKFLKIMFSYNNKELIINETVPNRFSPKSPDKAHLNLHINSLELGDSAVYFCASSQGEGYGYTFGSGTRLTVV.

The chain links TRBV6-6 to TRBJ1-2; D call uncertain. The CDR3 is made up of 14 amino acids. Germline lookup yields CDR1 MNHNY and CDR2 SVGAGI (reference sequence). Trimming took 6 bases from V and 2 from J, leaving 13 bases between them. CDR3 protein: CASRRGNGNYGYTF. DNA of the CDR3: TGTGCCAGCAGACGGGGTAATGGGAACTATGGCTACACCTTC.

The CDR3 bases are TGTGCCAGCAGCTTAGGTCATCGGAATGAAAAACTGTTTTTT. Amino acid sequence: CASSLGHRNEKLFF. The V gene is TRBV7-2, the J gene TRBJ1-4, with no clear D. CDR3 length: 14 residues. Per the germline V gene, CDR1 is SGHTA and CDR2 is FQGNSA. Trimming cost V 1 base and J 5 bases, with 8 bases left between them.

This clonotype was counted a single time. The chain recombines TRBV6-2 or TRBV6-3 with TRBJ2-4; D is perhaps TRBD1 (5 bases). Judging by the DNA end, TRBJ2-7 fits better; the J call may be wrong. Per the germline V gene, CDR1 is MNHEY and CDR2 is SVGEGT. This CDR3 has 13 amino acids. The CDR3 DNA follows: TGTGCCAGCAGTTACTTACAGGCCTACGAGCAGTACTTC. Translated: CASSYLQAYEQYF.

The chain combines TRBV27 with TRBJ2-7; 9 bases map to TRBD1. There are 15 residues in the CDR3. Germline CDR1 and CDR2: MNHEY and SMNVEV (reference sequence). V lost 5 bases and J lost 7; bases outside the gene matches: 12. The CDR3 spells CASSLQGTGINEQYF. For the CDR3, the DNA is TGTGCCAGCAGTCTGCAGGGGACAGGGATCAATGAGCAGTACTTC.

The V gene is TRBV14, the J gene TRBJ2-5, with 9 positions matching TRBD1. Gene TRBJ2-7 matches the end of the DNA better, so the J call may be wrong. CDR3 length: 16 residues. The germline gives CDR1 SGHDN, CDR2 FVKESK. The CDR3: CASSQAVGDRVFEQYF. Written as DNA, the CDR3 is TGTGCCAGCAGCCAAGCCGTGGGGGACAGGGTTTTCGAGCAGTACTTC.

This clonotype was counted only a few times. The chain has TRBV27 and TRBJ2-5; 14 bases agree with TRBD2. Germline V gene data show CDR1 as MNHEY and CDR2 as SMNVEV (reference sequence). The CDR3 consists of 15 residues. V dropped 0 bases and J dropped 11; count of bases not matched to a gene: 5. In DNA, the CDR3 is TGTGCCAGCAGTTTATCCGGGACTAGCGGGAGAGCGCAGTACTTC. This gives the protein CASSLSGTSGRAQYF.

This rearrangement joins TRBV6-5 to TRBJ1-2, with D possibly being TRBD1 (5 bases). The CDR3 sequence is 15 residues long. V was cut by 7 bases and J by 5 bases, with 20 bases left in between. Germline V gene data show CDR1 as MNHEY and CDR2 as SVGAGI. The CDR3 reads CASTERAAGPYGYTF. CDR3 DNA: TGTGCCAGCACCGAAAGGGCGGCGGGGCCTTATGGCTACACCTTC.

This sequence joins TRBV6-6 and TRBJ2-3; 13 bases line up with TRBD2. Germline assignment: CDR1 MNHNY and CDR2 SVGAGI (reference sequence). The CDR3 length is 17 residues. J lost 2 bases, V lost 5 bases, and 7 bases had no gene match. CDR3 loop: CASSKPGLAGPTDTQYF. The CDR3 bases are TGTGCCAGCAGTAAACCGGGACTAGCGGGACCCACAGATACGCAGTATTTT.

The chain carries TRBV18 and TRBJ2-7; D not resolved. CDR3 length: 14 amino acids. Trimming removed 0 bases at V and 3 bases at J, with 9 bases between. Germline-derived CDR1 and CDR2 are KGHSH and LQKENI. This CDR3 is CASSPPSRLYEQYF. CDR3 DNA sequence: TGTGCCAGCTCACCACCGTCCAGGCTCTACGAGCAGTACTTC. Full variable domain (rest looked up from reference TRBV18 and TRBJ2-7): NAGVMQNPRHLVRRRGQEARLRCSPMKGHSHVYWYRQLPEEGLKFMVYLQKENIIDESGMPKERFSAEFPKEGPSILRIQQVVRGDSAAYFCASSPPSRLYEQYFGPGTRLTVT.

V gene TRBV11-2 combines with J gene TRBJ2-1, with 7 bases fitting TRBD2. With V trimmed by 5 bases and J by 1 base, 5 bases remained unmatched. The CDR3 extends over 15 amino acids. CDR1 is SGHAT and CDR2 is FQNNGV in the germline V gene. The DNA for the CDR3 is TGTGCCAGCAGCAACGGGGGGAGGTCCTACAATGAGCAGTTCTTC. Encoded protein: CASSNGGRSYNEQFF.

This clonotype was recorded at least ten times. The chain joins TRBV5-1 to TRBJ2-7; D may be TRBD1 or TRBD2 (5 bases each). Per germline, CDR1 SGHRS and CDR2 YFSETQ. Trimming took 1 base from V and 2 from J, leaving 13 bases between them. This CDR3 has 15 amino acids. CDR3 sequence reads: CASSLIGGGPYEQYF. The CDR3 DNA sequence: TGCGCCAGCAGCTTGATAGGTGGGGGTCCCTACGAGCAGTACTTC.